The sequence of this TCR beta chain was determined in a study of Ad26.COV2.S vaccination and SARS-CoV-2 variants. Whole-study context: Once, or twice with 56 days between doses, Ad26.COV2.S was given intramuscularly. General study results and limits: Vaccine recipients showed a spike-specific TCR breadth that was higher than in placebo recipients.

Comment on this clone: Its antigen remains unidentified.

Measured with immunoSEQ multiplex PCR; TCRdb has only the in-frame clones, and not every one. The table includes 350,000 to 450,000 clones, about nine tenths detected once. Treatment defined: about 20 received Ad26.COV2.S at low or high dose, single or two shots; roughly five received placebo; per-sample allocation not given. The investigators took samples on day 63 after the first vaccine or placebo injection. Aged 18-55 years, donor was enrolled in Boston in about 2020. Its platform was an Ad26 vector, and its expressed antigen was Wuhan-strain SARS-CoV-2 spike. The receptor's source is a person between 18 and 65 years old who received the Ad26.COV2.S COVID-19 vaccine or a placebo. Material: peripheral blood, obtained in a trial of Ad26.COV2.S vaccine versus placebo.

The CDR3 loop reads CASSPSTGSSYEQYF. CDR3 nucleotides: TGTGCCAGCAGCCCCTCGACGGGTAGCTCCTACGAGCAGTACTTC. V is TRBV7-9 and J is TRBJ2-7, with no clear D. The germline gives CDR1 SEHNR, CDR2 FQNEAQ (reference sequence). The CDR3 is 15 residues long. The germline V and J ends were trimmed by 5 bases and 0 bases, with 14 bases remaining between them.